Listed below are T cell receptor beta chains from one sample, sequenced in a study of cytomegalovirus exposure and HLA in healthy donors. Using immunoSEQ multiplex PCR, the repertoire was profiled, and TCRdb retains in-frame clones only, with some absent. The table lists some 160,000 clones, around three quarters of them singletons, with roughly 2.1% in the top ten. Sequencing input: PBMCs. The receptor source for this set is a man between 50 and 59 years old in good health and CMV-seropositive. Both conserved end residues are part of each CDR3. D genes are given only for firm matches. The size entry is marked missing in some rows and otherwise reads once, few, many or a size class.

CDR3: CASSLVPSGEYEQYF; DNA: TGTGCCAGCAGCTTAGTCCCTAGCGGGGAATACGAGCAGTACTTC; size: -; J: TRBJ2-7; V: TRBV7-2; D: TRBD2
CDR3: CASSLRGRDEQFF; DNA: TGTGCCAGCAGCTTACGCGGCCGCGATGAGCAGTTCTTC; size: -; J: TRBJ2-1; V: TRBV11-3; D: -
CDR3: CASSSPLGDLSGNTIYF; DNA: TGTGCCAGCAGCTCCCCCTTGGGCGACCTCTCTGGAAACACCATATATTTT; size: -; J: TRBJ1-3; V: TRBV7-9; D: -
CDR3: CASSSLIKDRISYEQYF; DNA: TGTGCCAGCAGTTCCCTAATAAAGGACAGAATATCCTACGAGCAGTACTTC; size: -; J: TRBJ2-7; V: TRBV28; D: -
CDR3: CASSTKRTGPGNTIYF; DNA: TGTGCCAGCAGCACCAAACGGACAGGGCCTGGAAACACCATATATTTT; size: -; J: TRBJ1-3; V: TRBV7-8; D: TRBD1
CDR3: CASSLTAGTGGSYEQYF; DNA: TGTGCCAGCAGTTTAACTGCCGGGACAGGGGGCTCCTACGAGCAGTACTTC; size: once; J: TRBJ2-7; V: TRBV27; D: TRBD1
CDR3: CASSQDLGATNEKLFF; DNA: TGCGCCAGCAGCCAAGATTTAGGGGCAACTAATGAAAAACTGTTTTTT; size: -; J: TRBJ1-4; V: TRBV4-3; D: -
CDR3: CASSELGRGGHEKLFF; DNA: TGTGCCAGCAGTGAATTAGGGAGGGGAGGGCATGAAAAACTGTTTTTT; size: few; J: TRBJ1-4; V: TRBV25-1; D: -
CDR3: CASRPSRGNAQETQYF; DNA: TGTGCCAGCAGACCCTCCCGCGGGAACGCCCAAGAGACCCAGTACTTC; size: -; J: TRBJ2-5; V: TRBV7-8; D: -
CDR3: CASSYRGPNTEAFF; DNA: TGTGCCAGCAGTTACAGGGGACCTAACACTGAAGCTTTCTTT; size: few; J: TRBJ1-1; V: TRBV28; D: TRBD1
CDR3: CASSYPGRRYTEAFF; DNA: TGTGCCAGCAGTTATCCGGGAAGGAGGTACACTGAAGCTTTCTTT; size: -; J: TRBJ1-1; V: TRBV6-5; D: -
CDR3: CASSPRQGSTYEQYF; DNA: TGTGCCAGTAGTCCCCGACAGGGATCAACCTACGAGCAGTACTTC; size: -; J: TRBJ2-7; V: TRBV19; D: TRBD1
CDR3: CASSQPGVGGETQYF; DNA: TGTGCCAGCAGCCAACCCGGAGTTGGAGGAGAGACCCAGTACTTC; size: -; J: TRBJ2-5; V: TRBV7-9; D: -
CDR3: CASSPGVGGYTF; DNA: TGCGCCAGCAGCCCAGGGGTGGGTGGCTACACCTTC; size: -; J: TRBJ1-2; V: TRBV4-3; D: -
CDR3: CASRILATNEKLFF; DNA: TGTGCCAGCAGAATACTTGCAACTAATGAAAAACTGTTTTTT; size: -; J: TRBJ1-4; V: TRBV6-1; D: -
CDR3: CASEGTGTGASYEQYF; DNA: TGTGCCAGCGAAGGGACCGGGACAGGGGCCTCCTACGAGCAGTACTTC; size: -; J: TRBJ2-7; V: TRBV6-6; D: TRBD1
CDR3: CAISEIKRQPEAFF; DNA: TGTGCCATCAGTGAGATAAAGCGACAGCCTGAAGCTTTCTTT; size: -; J: TRBJ1-1; V: TRBV10-3; D: -
CDR3: CASSTRGASTDTQYF; DNA: TGCGCCAGCAGCACCCGGGGGGCTAGCACAGATACGCAGTATTTT; size: -; J: TRBJ2-3; V: TRBV5-1; D: -
CDR3: CASSLDALTGYGYTF; DNA: TGTGCCAGCAGCTTGGACGCATTAACGGGCTATGGCTACACCTTC; size: -; J: TRBJ1-2; V: TRBV5-6; D: -
CDR3: CASSRGMSNQPQHF; DNA: TGTGCCAGCAGCCGAGGAATGAGCAATCAGCCCCAGCATTTT; size: -; J: TRBJ1-5; V: TRBV6-6; D: -
CDR3: CSAGPGGRADTQYF; DNA: TGCAGCGCCGGCCCTGGGGGCCGGGCAGATACGCAGTATTTT; size: -; J: TRBJ2-3; V: TRBV29-1; D: -
CDR3: CASSKRGQGPYFSGANVLTF; DNA: TGTGCCAGCAGCAAAAGAGGACAGGGGCCCTATTTCTCTGGGGCCAACGTCCTGACTTTC; size: -; J: TRBJ2-6; V: TRBV21-1; D: -
CDR3: CSVQGTGGGLYEQYF; DNA: TGCAGCGTCCAAGGGACAGGGGGGGGTCTCTACGAGCAGTACTTC; size: -; J: TRBJ2-7; V: TRBV29-1; D: TRBD1
CDR3: CASSLGTTYEQYF; DNA: TGTGCCAGCAGCTTAGGGACTACCTACGAGCAGTACTTC; size: -; J: TRBJ2-7; V: TRBV7-3; D: TRBD2
CDR3: CASSVDANSGYTF; DNA: TGTGCCAGCAGCGTAGATGCAAACAGTGGCTACACCTTC; size: -; J: TRBJ1-2; V: TRBV9; D: -
CDR3: CASSQDRDRGVYVGYTF; DNA: TGCGCCAGCAGCCAAGATCGGGACAGGGGGGTTTATGTTGGCTACACCTTC; size: once; J: TRBJ1-2; V: TRBV4-1; D: TRBD1
CDR3: CASTSRQGGQPQHF; DNA: TGTGCCAGCACCTCTCGACAGGGCGGGCAGCCCCAGCATTTT; size: -; J: TRBJ1-5; V: TRBV6-6; D: TRBD1
CDR3: CASSDPKAFF; DNA: TGTGCCAGCAGTGATCCCAAAGCTTTCTTT; size: -; J: TRBJ1-1; V: TRBV2; D: -
CDR3: CASSPPGGTGISPLHF; DNA: TGTGCCAGCTCACCACCCGGAGGGACAGGGATTTCACCCCTCCACTTT; size: -; J: TRBJ1-6; V: TRBV18; D: TRBD1
CDR3: CAWATQGINYGYTF; DNA: TGTGCCTGGGCGACTCAGGGGATTAACTATGGCTACACCTTC; size: -; J: TRBJ1-2; V: TRBV30; D: -
CDR3: CASIKGQYMNTEAFF; DNA: TGTGCCAGTATCAAGGGACAGTACATGAACACTGAAGCTTTCTTT; size: -; J: TRBJ1-1; V: TRBV19; D: TRBD1
CDR3: CASSTSGEQFF; DNA: TGTGCCAGCAGCACTAGCGGGGAGCAGTTCTTC; size: -; J: TRBJ2-1; V: TRBV7-2; D: TRBD2
CDR3: CARSLESSLNYGYTF; DNA: TGTGCCAGAAGCTTGGAGAGTTCCCTTAACTATGGCTACACCTTC; size: -; J: TRBJ1-2; V: TRBV5-3; D: -
CDR3: CASSTTSSSYEQYF; DNA: TGTGCCAGCAGCACAACGTCTAGCTCCTACGAGCAGTACTTC; size: -; J: TRBJ2-7; V: TRBV7-2; D: -
CDR3: CASSLGGGHYGYTF; DNA: TGTGCCAGCAGTTTAGGGGGGGGGCACTATGGCTACACCTTC; size: few; J: TRBJ1-2; V: TRBV27; D: -
CDR3: CASTPTGYTIYF; DNA: TGTGCCAGTACTCCGACGGGATACACCATATATTTT; size: -; J: TRBJ1-3; V: TRBV19; D: -
CDR3: CASSESGGASYNEQFF; DNA: TGTGCCAGCAGCGAGAGCGGGGGGGCGTCGTACAATGAGCAGTTCTTC; size: few; J: TRBJ2-1; V: TRBV9; D: TRBD2
CDR3: CASSEPGLAVLTSTDTQYF; DNA: TGTGCCAGCAGCGAACCGGGACTAGCAGTCCTCACTAGCACAGATACGCAGTATTTT; size: -; J: TRBJ2-3; V: TRBV5-4; D: TRBD2
CDR3: CASSGVSVVAYTF; DNA: TGTGCCAGCAGTGGGGTCAGCGTTGTGGCCTACACCTTC; size: -; J: TRBJ1-2; V: TRBV6-1; D: -
CDR3: CASSRTSGGAMGTDTQYF; DNA: TGTGCCAGCAGCCGGACTAGCGGGGGGGCCATGGGCACAGATACGCAGTATTTT; size: -; J: TRBJ2-3; V: TRBV9; D: TRBD2
CDR3: CASSLFSSGGHTDTQYF; DNA: TGTGCCAGCAGTTTATTCAGTAGCGGGGGGCACACAGATACGCAGTATTTT; size: once; J: TRBJ2-3; V: TRBV28; D: TRBD2
CDR3: CSVDQGSGELFF; DNA: TGCAGCGTTGACCAGGGGTCCGGGGAGCTGTTTTTT; size: -; J: TRBJ2-2; V: TRBV29-1; D: -
CDR3: CASSLSGATNEKLFF; DNA: TGTGCCAGCAGCTTATCAGGGGCAACTAATGAAAAACTGTTTTTT; size: -; J: TRBJ1-4; V: TRBV7-9; D: -
CDR3: CASNGGQNSNQPQHF; DNA: TGTGCCTCCAATGGGGGACAGAATAGCAATCAGCCCCAGCATTTT; size: -; J: TRBJ1-5; V: TRBV7-9; D: TRBD1
CDR3: CASSQGQGAHEQYF; DNA: TGCGCCAGCAGCCAAGGACAGGGGGCCCACGAGCAGTACTTC; size: once; J: TRBJ2-7; V: TRBV4-3; D: TRBD1
CDR3: CASSDHRDRGHSSYNSPLHF; DNA: TGTGCCAGCAGCGATCACCGGGACAGGGGGCATAGCTCCTATAATTCACCCCTCCACTTT; size: -; J: TRBJ1-6; V: TRBV5-8; D: TRBD1
CDR3: CASGWGGTSTDTQYF; DNA: TGTGCCAGCGGGTGGGGGGGAACTAGCACAGATACGCAGTATTTT; size: -; J: TRBJ2-3; V: TRBV2; D: TRBD2
CDR3: CATSWEAGSGELFF; DNA: TGTGCCACCAGCTGGGAAGCGGGCTCCGGGGAGCTGTTTTTT; size: -; J: TRBJ2-2; V: TRBV15; D: -
CDR3: CATADRDIRPQHF; DNA: TGTGCCACCGCGGACAGGGATATTCGGCCCCAGCATTTT; size: -; J: TRBJ1-5; V: TRBV19; D: TRBD1
CDR3: CASSFSGGSTDTQYF; DNA: TGTGCCAGCAGCTTTAGTGGCGGTAGCACAGATACGCAGTATTTT; size: -; J: TRBJ2-3; V: TRBV7-9; D: -
CDR3: CASSEGTATYGYTF; DNA: TGTGCCAGCAGCGAGGGGACAGCGACCTATGGCTACACCTTC; size: -; J: TRBJ1-2; V: TRBV6-1; D: TRBD1
CDR3: CARSLERIGDQDYGYTF; DNA: TGTGCCAGAAGCTTGGAGCGTATCGGGGATCAAGACTATGGCTACACCTTC; size: -; J: TRBJ1-2; V: TRBV5-3; D: -
CDR3: CASSQVSGGRNEQFF; DNA: TGCGCCAGCAGCCAAGTGTCGGGGGGGCGAAATGAGCAGTTCTTC; size: -; J: TRBJ2-1; V: TRBV4-3; D: TRBD2
CDR3: CASSLGQGPYEQYF; DNA: TGTGCCAGCAGCCTGGGACAGGGACCCTACGAGCAGTACTTC; size: -; J: TRBJ2-7; V: TRBV28; D: TRBD1
CDR3: CASSLGSGGSDEQFF; DNA: TGTGCCAGCAGCTTAGGTAGCGGGGGAAGCGATGAGCAGTTCTTC; size: -; J: TRBJ2-1; V: TRBV11-3; D: TRBD2
CDR3: CASSARGRGGLQETQYF; DNA: TGTGCCAGCAGCGCTAGAGGTCGGGGGGGCCTCCAAGAGACCCAGTACTTC; size: -; J: TRBJ2-5; V: TRBV9; D: TRBD2
CDR3: CASSLIQGEAFF; DNA: TGTGCCAGCAGTCTCATACAGGGGGAAGCTTTCTTT; size: -; J: TRBJ1-1; V: TRBV28; D: TRBD1